These T cell receptor beta chains were read from a single sample in a study of cytomegalovirus exposure and HLA in healthy donors. TCRdb's copy holds only in-frame clones and misses some; the assay was immunoSEQ multiplex PCR. The table lists approximately 150,000 clones, 77% of them singletons. The sequenced material came from PBMCs. The receptor source for this set is a woman aged 40 to 50 in good health and CMV-seropositive. CDR3s include the opening cysteine and the closing phenylalanine or tryptophan. Fields, in order: J gene, D gene, V gene, clone size, CDR3 protein, CDR3 DNA. The D gene is left open where the match is weak. Expanded clones are given a class, and other clones once, few, many or no size at all.

TRBJ1-1 - TRBV15 - CATSRGGNTEAFF TGTGCCACCAGCAGAGGCGGGAACACTGAAGCTTTCTTT
TRBJ2-5 TRBD2 TRBV5-6 - CASSAPGLALQETQYF TGTGCCAGCAGCGCACCGGGACTAGCGTTACAAGAGACCCAGTACTTC
TRBJ2-1 - TRBV27 - CASRKVARGAGEQFF TGTGCCAGCAGAAAAGTCGCCCGGGGAGCAGGAGAGCAGTTCTTC
TRBJ2-1 TRBD2 TRBV7-6 - CASSLLTGLDYSYNEQFF TGTGCCAGCAGCTTGCTAACCGGACTAGATTATTCCTACAATGAGCAGTTCTTC
TRBJ1-4 TRBD1 TRBV7-9 once CASSFPTGATNEKLFF TGTGCCAGCAGCTTTCCAACAGGGGCAACTAATGAAAAACTGTTTTTT
TRBJ2-7 - TRBV7-2 - CASSLDSGIYEQYF TGTGCCAGCAGCTTAGACTCAGGGATCTACGAGCAGTACTTC
TRBJ1-4 - TRBV5-1 few CASSFGGITEKLFF TGCGCCAGCAGCTTCGGAGGAATAACCGAAAAACTGTTTTTT
TRBJ2-2 TRBD1 TRBV7-2 - CASDQGDAGELFF TGTGCCAGCGATCAGGGGGATGCCGGGGAGCTGTTTTTT
TRBJ2-3 TRBD2 TRBV19 once CASSTQLAGQTDTQYF TGTGCCAGTAGTACACAACTAGCGGGGCAAACAGATACGCAGTATTTT
TRBJ2-1 - TRBV9 - CASSVGTSTLTYNEQFF TGTGCCAGCAGCGTAGGAACGAGTACCCTGACCTACAATGAGCAGTTCTTC
TRBJ1-2 - TRBV9 - CASSVGAAPGYGYTF TGTGCCAGCAGCGTGGGAGCGGCCCCGGGATATGGCTACACCTTC
TRBJ2-3 - TRBV4-2 - CASSPGGAGPTDTQYF TGTGCCAGCAGCCCTGGGGGGGCGGGTCCCACAGATACGCAGTATTTT
TRBJ1-1 - TRBV27 - CASSYLEDTEAFF TGTGCCAGCAGTTATTTGGAGGACACTGAAGCTTTCTTT
TRBJ2-7 TRBD1 TRBV27 - CASSLTGPYEQYF TGTGCCAGCAGTTTGACAGGGCCCTACGAGCAGTACTTC
TRBJ2-7 - TRBV4-1 once CASSQGAGPYEQYF TGCGCCAGCAGCCAAGGTGCGGGTCCCTACGAGCAGTACTTC
TRBJ2-1 TRBD2 TRBV6-5 - CASSFSRGGEQFF TGTGCCAGCAGCTTTAGCCGGGGGGGTGAGCAGTTCTTC
TRBJ2-7 - TRBV29-1 - CSGQDVYEQYF TGCAGCGGACAGGATGTCTACGAGCAGTACTTC
TRBJ2-7 TRBD2 TRBV5-4 - CASSPRTSGSYEQYF TGTGCCAGCAGCCCTCGGACTAGCGGGAGTTACGAGCAGTACTTC
TRBJ2-3 TRBD2 TRBV11-3 - CASSLGTGGIADTQYF TGTGCCAGCAGCTTAGGGACGGGGGGGATCGCAGATACGCAGTATTTT